Each of the 28 T cell receptor beta chains below was sequenced from the same sample in a study of OX40 agonist ivuxolimab in advanced cancers. Method: immunoSEQ multiplex PCR; TCRdb's copy keeps in-frame clones and lacks some. Found here are fewer than 95,000 clones, more than 85% of them singletons; the top ten hold around 3.4%. Sequenced here: CD4+ or CD8+ T cells sorted from blood, sampled in a trial of the OX40 agonist ivuxolimab. The origin of the receptors is an adult with an advanced solid tumor such as melanoma, head and neck, liver or kidney cancer.

This clone showed up just a few times. V and J are TRBV5-6 and TRBJ2-1; no definite D call. Germline V gene data show CDR1 as SGHDT and CDR2 as YYEEEE. Trimming pared 0 bases from V and 7 bases from J, leaving 5 bases between. The CDR3 spans 12 residues. This chain's CDR3 is CASSLGSNEQFF. The CDR3 nucleotides read TGTGCCAGCAGCTTGGGTTCGAATGAGCAGTTCTTC.

V usage is TRBV4-1 and J usage is TRBJ2-7; D is undetermined. Germline values: CDR1 MGHRA, CDR2 YSYEKL. V shed 3 bases and J shed 6 bases, with 15 bases lying between them. The length of the CDR3 is 14 residues. The CDR3 nucleotides are TGCGCCAGCAGCCATCCCCTGGACCTGGGCGAGCAGTACTTC. Translated: CASSHPLDLGEQYF.

The J gene is TRBJ2-3, the V gene TRBV29-1; 12 bases are a match to TRBD2. V dropped 7 bases and J dropped 1; count of bases not matched to a gene: 3. The CDR3 length is 14 residues. Germline V gene lookup returns CDR1 SQVTM and CDR2 ANQGSEA. For the CDR3, the DNA is TGCAGCGGGAGACTAGCGGGGGGCACAGATACGCAGTATTTT. Translating it yields CSGRLAGGTDTQYF.

The chain combines TRBV2 with TRBJ2-1; 8 bases align to TRBD2. CDR1 and CDR2 from the germline V gene are SNHLY and FYNNEI. V shed 2 bases, J shed 0 bases, and the junction held 3 bases outside the gene matches. The CDR3 is 16 residues long. Here the CDR3 DNA reads TGTGCCAGCAGTGAATGGGCGGGGGGCTCCTACAATGAGCAGTTCTTC. It translates to CASSEWAGGSYNEQFF.

As concerns this clone: A read error may produce the germline difference seen at one junction end. The chain couples TRBV7-7 to TRBJ2-1, with 9 bases identical to TRBD1. The germline V gene has CDR1 SSHAT and CDR2 FNYEAQ (reference sequence). This CDR3 is built from 16 residues. The CDR3, as DNA: TGTGCTAGCAGCTTAGAGATTGGGGACAGGGTAGAGGAGCAGTTCTTC. Protein: CASSLEIGDRVEEQFF.

The chain uses TRBV4-1 and TRBJ1-5; D gene uncertain. V was trimmed by 4 bases and J by 2 bases, leaving 15 bases between them. CDR1 and CDR2 from the germline V gene are MGHRA and YSYEKL. This CDR3 spans 16 amino acids. CDR3: CASSPEWSSGNQPQHF. In nucleotides, the CDR3 is TGCGCCAGCAGCCCTGAGTGGTCTTCGGGCAATCAGCCCCAGCATTTT.

The chain is built from TRBV9 and TRBJ2-1; D unresolved. Trimming removed 3 bases from V and 8 bases from J, with 15 bases in between. The CDR3 length is 14 residues. CDR1 and CDR2 from the germline V gene are SGDLS and YYNGEE. The CDR3 region has the DNA TGTGCCAGCAGCGCCACCCCCGGTGGGGATGAGCAGTTCTTC. It codes for CASSATPGGDEQFF.

The chain couples TRBV11-2 to TRBJ2-3; no clear D gene. CDR1 and CDR2 (germline): SGHAT, FQNNGV. Trimming stripped 4 bases from V and 10 bases from J, with 12 bases between. The CDR3 sequence is 12 residues long. In nucleotides, the CDR3 is TGTGCCAGCAGCTCTGGGAATTCAGCGCAGTATTTT. Its translation is CASSSGNSAQYF. The full variable domain, with the rest looked up from reference TRBV11-2 and TRBJ2-3, is EAGVAQSPRYKIIEKRQSVAFWCNPISGHATLYWYQQILGQGPKLLIQFQNNGVVDDSQLPKDRFSAERLKGVDSTLKIQPAKLEDSAVYLCASSSGNSAQYFGPGTRLTVL.

The rearrangement joins TRBV11-3 to TRBJ2-7; D is possibly TRBD1 (6 bases). The V gene lost 5 bases and the J gene lost 4 bases, with 15 bases spanning the gap. Germline values: CDR1 SGHNT, CDR2 YENEEA. The CDR3 length is 14 residues. The CDR3 is CASSPARGEYEQYF. CDR3 DNA: TGTGCCAGCAGCCCAGCCAGGGGCGAATACGAGCAGTACTTC.

The CDR3 sequence: CASSHPKSGGALETQYF. The CDR3 DNA follows: TGCGCCAGCAGCCACCCTAAGAGCGGGGGGGCCCTGGAGACCCAGTACTTC. The chain links TRBV4-1 to TRBJ2-5, with 10 bases matching TRBD2. J was trimmed by 5 bases and V by 3 bases; bases with no gene match: 12. From germline, CDR1 is MGHRA and CDR2 YSYEKL. This CDR3 has 17 amino acids.

This chain links TRBV6-5 with TRBJ1-2; 10 nucleotides agree with TRBD1. The length of the CDR3 is 16 residues. The V segment lost 3 bases and the J segment 3 bases; nucleotides outside the gene matches: 7. CDR1 and CDR2 from the germline V gene are MNHEY and SVGAGI. DNA of the CDR3: TGTGCCAGCAGTTATCCGAGGACAGGGGGGCACTATGGCTACACCTTC. Amino acids: CASSYPRTGGHYGYTF.

V and J are TRBV5-8 and TRBJ1-2; D is unclear. Per the germline V gene, CDR1 is SGHTS and CDR2 is YDEGEE. This CDR3 comprises 12 residues. Trimming cost V 0 bases and J 7 bases, with 7 bases left between them. The CDR3 loop is CASSLDVFGYTF. The CDR3 coding sequence is TGTGCCAGCAGCTTGGATGTCTTTGGCTACACCTTC. The full variable domain, rest sourced from reference TRBV5-8 and TRBJ1-2, is EAGVTQSPTHLIKTRGQQATLRCSPISGHTSVYWYQQALGLGLQFLLWYDEGEERNRGNFPPRFSGRQFPNYSSELNVNALELEDSALYLCASSLDVFGYTFGSGTRLTVV.

V is TRBV2 and J is TRBJ2-3, with 10 bases identical to TRBD2. V lost 4 bases, J lost 6 bases, and 7 bases stayed unmatched. The CDR3 totals 15 residues. Germline V gives CDR1 SNHLY, CDR2 FYNNEI. The CDR3 region has the DNA TGTGCCAGCAGTGTCAGCGGGGGGGCCCAGGATACGCAGTATTTT. It is translated as CASSVSGGAQDTQYF.

The CDR3 sequence is CSVLEYEAFF. DNA of the CDR3: TGCAGCGTTCTTGAATATGAAGCTTTCTTT. This chain uses TRBV29-1 with TRBJ1-1; no clear D. This CDR3 has 10 residues. The V and J ends lost 5 bases and 7 bases respectively, with 8 bases between them. Germline loops: CDR1 SQVTM, CDR2 ANQGSEA.

This chain joins TRBV9 and TRBJ2-1; 15 nucleotides align to TRBD2. The CDR3 is made up of 19 amino acids. From germline, CDR1 is SGDLS and CDR2 YYNGEE. V was pared by 0 bases and J by 3 bases, with 7 bases of the junction left unmatched. CDR3 amino acids: CASSVGKGGLAGGYNEQFF. The CDR3 DNA sequence: TGTGCCAGCAGCGTAGGTAAGGGGGGACTAGCGGGAGGCTACAATGAGCAGTTCTTC.

The chain couples TRBV30 to TRBJ2-1; D is unclear. The CDR3 has 11 amino acids. Germline assignment: CDR1 GTSNPN and CDR2 SVGIG (reference sequence). V gave up 3 bases and J gave up 7 bases, with 7 bases separating them. DNA of the CDR3: TGTGCCTGGAGAGACGGAAATGAGCAGTTCTTC. This encodes CAWRDGNEQFF. The full variable domain, with the rest looked up from reference TRBV30 and TRBJ2-1, is SQTIHQWPATLVQPVGSPLSLECTVEGTSNPNLYWYRQAAGRGLQLLFYSVGIGQISSEVPQNLSASRPQDRQFILSSKKLLLSDSGFYLCAWRDGNEQFFGPGTRLTVL.

The chain has TRBV30 and TRBJ2-7; D is ambiguous. Germline V gives CDR1 GTSNPN, CDR2 SVGIG (reference sequence). The CDR3 has 11 residues. The V and J ends lost 2 bases and 3 bases respectively, with 5 bases between them. CDR3: CAWSKNYEQYF. CDR3 sequence (DNA): TGTGCCTGGAGTAAGAACTACGAGCAGTACTTC.

This chain uses TRBV5-1 with TRBJ2-7, with TRBD2 matching over 8 bases. This CDR3 contains 13 residues. V lost 6 bases, J lost 7 bases, and 9 bases stayed unmatched. CDR1 is SGHRS and CDR2 is YFSETQ in the germline V gene. The CDR3 nucleotides read TGCGCCAGCACCGCGGGGGGAGTGGGAGAGCAGTACTTC. Translating it yields CASTAGGVGEQYF.

The CDR3 here is CASSEWGASNQPQHF. DNA for the CDR3: TGTGCCAGCAGTGAGTGGGGGGCTAGCAATCAGCCCCAGCATTTT. The chain recombines TRBV6-1 with TRBJ1-5; the D gene is possibly TRBD1 (6 bases). Germline V CDR1 and CDR2: MNHNS, SASEGT. Trimming pared 3 bases from V and 0 bases from J, leaving 9 bases between. This CDR3 is 15 amino acids long.

The chain combines TRBV2 with TRBJ1-1, with TRBD1 matching 8 bases. The V gene's germline CDR1 is SNHLY and CDR2 FYNNEI. This CDR3 has 17 residues. The trim removed 0 bases at V and 1 base at J, leaving 7 bases unmatched. The chain's CDR3 is CASSEAASGGQNTEAFF. CDR3 sequence (DNA): TGTGCCAGCAGTGAAGCGGCTTCAGGGGGCCAGAACACTGAAGCTTTCTTT.

The genes are TRBV5-6 and TRBJ2-3; D is possibly TRBD1 or TRBD2 (6 bases each). Germline V gives CDR1 SGHDT, CDR2 YYEEEE. The CDR3 is 13 amino acids. V was clipped by 3 bases and J by 6 bases, with 11 bases between them. The CDR3 nucleotides read TGTGCCAGCAGCTGGGGGGCATGGGATACGCAGTATTTT. Translation: CASSWGAWDTQYF.

The chain has TRBV9 and TRBJ1-1; D possibly corresponds to TRBD1 (6 bases). The CDR3 totals 15 residues. Germline V CDR1 and CDR2: SGDLS, YYNGEE. Trimming removed 0 bases from V and 2 bases from J, with 11 bases in between. In nucleotides, the CDR3 is TGTGCCAGCAGCGTAGACGGCAGGGGTAACACTGAAGCTTTCTTT. Residues: CASSVDGRGNTEAFF.

This clone was detected only once. The chain is built from TRBV5-1 and TRBJ2-3; D may match TRBD1 or TRBD2 (5 bases each). Germline V gene sequence: CDR1 SGHRS, CDR2 YFSETQ. The CDR3 totals 17 residues. V was clipped by 0 bases and J by 5 bases, with 19 bases between them. In nucleotides, the CDR3 is TGCGCCAGCAGCTTGGGGGGACGGACGGGCCTTGTAGATACGCAGTATTTT. Protein sequence: CASSLGGRTGLVDTQYF.

The rearrangement links TRBV13 to TRBJ1-1, with unresolved D. This CDR3 contains 13 residues. CDR1 PRHDT and CDR2 FYEKMQ come from the germline V gene (reference sequence). With 1 base removed from V and 5 bases from J, the gap between germline ends came to 8 bases. The CDR3 region has the DNA TGTGCCAGCAGCTTAGAGGCGAGGACTGAAGCTTTCTTT. It codes for CASSLEARTEAFF.

This clone was recorded a few times. This chain connects TRBV7-6 to TRBJ1-6; D might be TRBD1 (6 bases). V lost 1 base and J lost 12, with 13 bases in between. Germline CDR1 and CDR2: SGHVS and FNYEAQ. This CDR3 region has 14 residues. CDR3 coding DNA: TGTGCCAGCAGCTTAGTCGAGGCAGGGGAACCCCTCCACTTT. Its translation: CASSLVEAGEPLHF.

This chain links TRBV6-5 with TRBJ2-1; D is unresolved. The germline CDR1 and CDR2 sequences are MNHEY and SVGAGI. This CDR3 contains 14 residues. The V end was cut by 3 bases, the J end by 5 bases, with 11 bases between. DNA of the CDR3: TGTGCCAGCAGTTATTCTAAGGATCACAATGAGCAGTTCTTC. Amino acid sequence: CASSYSKDHNEQFF.

V is TRBV6-5 and J is TRBJ2-1; D might be TRBD1 or TRBD2, each matching 5 bases. Trimming stripped 6 bases from V and 5 bases from J, with 17 bases between. The CDR3 is 15 residues long. Germline assignment: CDR1 MNHEY and CDR2 SVGAGI. The CDR3 bases are TGTGCCAGCAGGGCTTTGCTTGGGACCCACAATGAGCAGTTCTTC. As protein: CASRALLGTHNEQFF.

The chain carries TRBV27 and TRBJ2-3; TRBD2 matches at 7 bases. The V and J ends lost 4 bases and 1 base, in that order; junction bases with no gene match: 5. The CDR3 has 15 amino acids. Germline CDR1 MNHEY, CDR2 SMNVEV (reference sequence). The CDR3, as DNA: TGTGCCAGCAGTTACGGGGGGAGGGGCACAGATACGCAGTATTTT. This sequence encodes CASSYGGRGTDTQYF.